This TCR beta chain was observed in a study of T cells after yellow fever vaccination. Study-level findings and limits: Only a minor proportion of clonotypes was detected across both CD4 and CD8 compartments.

This clonotype has just a few counts. Its antigen is unidentified. TCRdb recomputed calls from the 5' RACE reads with MiXCR, one row per CDR3 protein. Of about 350,000 distinct CDR3 sequences listed, 7% to 10% were seen once; the top ten hold about 16%. The CDR3 has 15 amino acids. V lost 3 bases to trimming and J lost 3 bases; unmatched junction nucleotides: 8. The germline V gene encodes CDR1 DFQATT and CDR2 SNEGSKA (reference sequence). V and J are TRBV20-1 and TRBJ2-3, with 8 bases that match TRBD2. Sequencing used PBMCs, obtained around 45 days after the first yellow fever vaccination. This receptor was taken from a man between 18 and 29 years old who received the YFV17D yellow fever vaccine. DNA for the CDR3: TGCAGTGCTAGGGGCGGAGCGGGGGAAACAGATACGCAGTATTTT. Translating it yields CSARGGAGETDTQYF.